The T cell receptor (beta chain) under discussion was sequenced for a study of cytomegalovirus exposure and HLA in healthy donors (dated by TCRdb to 2015 to 2018). About the study as a whole: A later analysis indicated that the 120 validation repertoires were generated on the platform also employed for the approximately 700 repertoires of the first cohort. To predict cytomegalovirus infection status, the study combined high-throughput TCR immunosequencing, statistical association of individual TCRs with disease status, and machine learning. A separate validation cohort of more than 100 different subjects was used in addition to the approximately 610-subject first cohort. The study aimed to test whether signatures of past pathogen exposure could be identified by cataloging public T cell receptors. Summary of the overall study and its limitations: In vitro tests confirmed that a few of the cytomegalovirus-associated TCR beta chains recognize cytomegalovirus antigens. A later analysis lacked HLA typing for the validation cohort, so it scored co-occurrence in that cohort across all 110 or so repertoires. A later analysis found that TCRs clustered in the first cohort also tended to co-occur in the roughly 120 validation repertoires, with 94% of cluster scores above 0. In the study, approximately 160 TCR beta chains were listed as associated with cytomegalovirus. In both the original and validation cohorts, the classifier was reported to diagnose cytomegalovirus status with high specificity and sensitivity. While some public TCRs were present in many individuals, most TCR sequences turned up only very rarely across donors. The authors suggested that the approach could potentially be extended to other disease states and immunological phenotypes.

Details on this clone: Its binding antigen is unknown. Base qualities are not provided; no much larger clone lies one nucleotide away.

Receptor libraries were prepared by the immunoSEQ multiplex PCR assay. Turning to the authors' computational methods: A statistical classification framework was developed to diagnose cytomegalovirus status using the catalog of TCR beta chain sequences. Entries here come from immuneACCESS through TCRdb and include only in-frame sequences with V and J called. Some clones fail to appear in such tables; in the studies checked, an unresolved V gene covers under half of the shortfall, and the cause of the remainder is unknown. The V and J calls and the clone size are those of that table, but D and trimming were determined from the DNA. The sample table holds fewer than 400,000 clones, of which more than 80% were seen once. About 0.91% of the sample goes to the ten largest clones. Separate from the approximately 700-subject first cohort, the validation cohort of more than 90 subjects was the group to which the donors belonged.

The sample was PBMCs. The TCR was taken from a woman under 30 in good health and CMV-seronegative.

The base sequence is TGCGCCAGCAGCCGGTGGTCCGGTGTTAACACCGGGGAGCTGTTTTTT. The encoded protein is CASSRWSGVNTGELFF. The V and J segments used are TRBV5-1 and TRBJ2-2; no D gene call is confident. The junction carries 15 bases between V and J, which are trimmed by 4 bases and 2 bases respectively. Its CDR3 holds 16 amino acids, cysteine through phenylalanine. Just CDR3 DNA is preserved here, 48 bases in frame from base 1. CDR1 is given as SGHRS and CDR2 as YFSETQ, both from the germline V gene.